This TCR beta chain was documented in a study of shared clonotypes between healthy human individuals. Germline lookup yields CDR1 MDHEN and CDR2 SYDVKM. This CDR3 spans 16 amino acids. The ends were cut back, 7 bases at V and 2 bases at J, with 20 bases in the middle. The DNA input per sorted-subset replicate PCR was 150 to 200 ng, corresponding to 28,000 or so T cell genomes. The protocol was immunoSEQ multiplex PCR, while the TCRdb copy is restricted to in-frame clones and leaves out a portion. The sample contains 1 million to 1.2 million clones, 60% to 85% of which appear only once. Each sample came from a Caucasian adult donor living in Nashville, Tennessee.

The specimen was memory CD4+ T cells from PBMCs. The subset was: CD45RA-negative fraction. The TCR sequence derives from a man aged 18 to 29 in good health. Some clones in this sample may be carry-over from other donors' samples. V and J are TRBV28 and TRBJ1-2; D is unresolved. The CDR3 spells CASIKGARSPNYGYTF. The CDR3 DNA reads TGTGCCAGCATCAAGGGAGCCAGGTCCCCGAACTATGGCTACACCTTC.